The 12 T cell receptor beta chains reported below all come from one sample, sequenced in a study of OX40 agonist ivuxolimab in advanced cancers. Here immunoSEQ multiplex PCR was the method, and the copy in TCRdb shows in-frame clones only, minus some. The sample holds 25,000 to 35,000 clones, 84% seen once. Sequences were derived from CD4+ or CD8+ T cells sorted from blood, sampled in a trial of the OX40 agonist ivuxolimab. These receptors originate from an adult with an advanced solid tumor such as melanoma, head and neck, liver or kidney cancer.

The V and J genes are TRBV28 and TRBJ2-5; D gene ambiguous. The DNA end is more similar to TRBJ2-7, so the J call may be wrong. CDR1 and CDR2 (germline): MDHEN, SYDVKM. The CDR3 has 13 amino acids. DNA for the CDR3: TGTGCCAGCAGTTTTGATTTGGGTGACGAGCAGTACTTC. Amino acid sequence: CASSFDLGDEQYF.

The CDR3 DNA reads TGTGCCAGCAGCTCGGGACAGGGGCGCCCCGGGGAGCTGTTTTTT. It codes for CASSSGQGRPGELFF. The chain combines TRBV7-9 with TRBJ2-2, with TRBD1 identical over 10 bases. J gave up 6 bases and V 4 bases, and 5 bases lay outside the gene matches. The CDR3 has 15 residues. Per the germline V gene, CDR1 is SEHNR and CDR2 is FQNEAQ (reference sequence).

The genes are TRBV19 and TRBJ2-1; D perhaps matches TRBD2 (5 bases). The CDR3 has 18 residues. Germline CDR1 reads LNHDA; CDR2 reads SQIVND (reference sequence). The V and J ends lost 5 bases and 0 bases respectively, with 20 bases between them. The CDR3 DNA reads TGTGCCAGTAGTTCCTATGGAGGAGCTGTGAGCTCCTACAATGAGCAGTTCTTC. Its protein is CASSSYGGAVSSYNEQFF.

The J gene is TRBJ2-1, the V gene TRBV4-2; D may be TRBD1 or TRBD2 (5 bases each). V was pared by 0 bases and J by 7 bases, with 19 bases between. The CDR3 totals 17 residues. Per the germline V gene, CDR1 is LGHNA and CDR2 is YNFKEQ. CDR3 region: CASSQDPGTAVGNEQFF. The CDR3 nucleotides are TGTGCCAGCAGCCAAGATCCCGGGACCGCGGTTGGGAATGAGCAGTTCTTC.

As concerns this clone: The conserved final phenylalanine or tryptophan is absent from the CDR3, which likely points to a read error. The chain combines TRBV7-8 with TRBJ2-7; possibly TRBD1 or TRBD2 for D (5 bases each). V dropped 3 bases and J dropped 6 bases, with 12 bases sitting between them. The CDR3 has 13 amino acids. Germline CDR1 is SGHVS and CDR2 is FQNEAQ. The CDR3 bases are TGTGCCAGCAGCTTCGGACATGGAGGCGAGCAGTACCTC. It specifies CASSFGHGGEQYL.

V gene TRBV5-1 combines with J gene TRBJ1-1; D possibly corresponds to TRBD1 (5 bases). The CDR3 has 13 residues. V was trimmed by 5 bases and J by 1 base, leaving 9 bases between them. Germline-derived CDR1 and CDR2 are SGHRS and YFSETQ. CDR3 DNA: TGCGCCAGCAGGACAGCCGGGAACACTGAAGCTTTCTTT. Translating it yields CASRTAGNTEAFF.

The chain combines TRBV27 with TRBJ2-1; 11 bases are a match to TRBD1. V was clipped by 4 bases and J by 8 bases; unmatched bases: 10. The CDR3 loop spans 16 amino acids. Germline CDR1 is MNHEY and CDR2 is SMNVEV (reference sequence). CDR3 residues: CASSSGTGGRSDEQFF. In DNA, the CDR3 is TGTGCCAGCAGTTCTGGGACAGGGGGAAGGTCAGATGAGCAGTTCTTC.

The chain carries TRBV21-1 and TRBJ1-5; the table's D gene call, TRBD1, was not cross checked with the DNA. TRBV21-1 is designated a pseudogene. The CDR3 contains 14 residues. The CDR3: CASSGHIWGQPQHF. The CDR3 bases are TGTGCCAGCAGCGGACACATTTGGGGCCAGCCCCAGCATTTT.

The chain links TRBV9 to TRBJ1-5, with a tentative D call TRBD1 (5 bases). This CDR3 has 15 amino acids. V lost 0 bases and J lost 2, with 9 bases in between. Germline CDR1 SGDLS, CDR2 YYNGEE. The CDR3: CASSVGSGGNQPQHF. The CDR3 DNA reads as TGTGCCAGCAGCGTAGGCTCGGGGGGCAATCAGCCCCAGCATTTT.

This clone has more than one count but fewer than ten. The V call is TRBV5-4, the J call TRBJ1-2, with D hard to call. Per the germline V gene, CDR1 is SGHNT and CDR2 is YYREEE (reference sequence). V was pared by 0 bases and J by 4 bases, with 16 bases between. This CDR3 has 16 residues. Here the CDR3 reads CASSLEGASPLYGYTF. The CDR3 DNA reads TGTGCCAGCAGCTTGGAAGGCGCTTCCCCACTCTATGGCTACACCTTC.

The chain has TRBV19 and TRBJ2-7; weak D call: TRBD1 (6 bases). Germline CDR1 is LNHDA and CDR2 is SQIVND (reference sequence). The CDR3 extends over 15 amino acids. V was trimmed by 3 bases and J by 0 bases, leaving 12 bases between them. CDR3 sequence reads: CASSMTQGLSYEQYF. The CDR3 DNA is TGTGCCAGTAGTATGACACAGGGCCTCTCCTACGAGCAGTACTTC.

This rearrangement joins TRBV9 to TRBJ2-1; no clear D gene. The CDR3 spans 12 residues. V was shortened by 4 bases and J by 10 bases, with 12 bases between the two germline ends. Germline lookup yields CDR1 SGDLS and CDR2 YYNGEE. The CDR3 reads CASSPHPGEQFF. The DNA of the CDR3 is TGTGCCAGCAGCCCACACCCCGGCGAGCAGTTCTTC.